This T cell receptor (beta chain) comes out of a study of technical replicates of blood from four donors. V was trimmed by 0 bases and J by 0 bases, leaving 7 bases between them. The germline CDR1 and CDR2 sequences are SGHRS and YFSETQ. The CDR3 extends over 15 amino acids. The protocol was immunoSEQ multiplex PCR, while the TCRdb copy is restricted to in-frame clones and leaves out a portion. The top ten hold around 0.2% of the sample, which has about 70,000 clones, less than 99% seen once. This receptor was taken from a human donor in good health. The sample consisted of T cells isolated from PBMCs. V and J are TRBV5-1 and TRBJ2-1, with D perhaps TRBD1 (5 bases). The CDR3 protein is CASSLEGISYNEQFF. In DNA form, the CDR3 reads TGCGCCAGCAGCTTGGAGGGGATCTCCTACAATGAGCAGTTCTTC.